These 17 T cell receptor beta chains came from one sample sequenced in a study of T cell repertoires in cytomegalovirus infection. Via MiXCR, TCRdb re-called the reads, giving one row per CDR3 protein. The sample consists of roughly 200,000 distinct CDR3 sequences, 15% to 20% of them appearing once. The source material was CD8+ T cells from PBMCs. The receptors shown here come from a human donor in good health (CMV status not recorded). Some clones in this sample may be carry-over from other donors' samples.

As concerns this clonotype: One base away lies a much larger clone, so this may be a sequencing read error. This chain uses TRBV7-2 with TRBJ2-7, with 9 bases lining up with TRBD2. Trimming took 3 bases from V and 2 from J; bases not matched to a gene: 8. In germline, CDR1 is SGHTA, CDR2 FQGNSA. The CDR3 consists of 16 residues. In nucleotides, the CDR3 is TGTGCCAGCAGCTTTACTAGCGGGCGTTATACCTACGAGCAGTACTTC. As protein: CASSFTSGRYTYEQYF.

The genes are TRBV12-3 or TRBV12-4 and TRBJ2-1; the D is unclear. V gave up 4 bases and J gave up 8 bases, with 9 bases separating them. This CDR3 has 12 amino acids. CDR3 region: CASSSAVYEQFF. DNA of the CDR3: TGTGCCAGCAGTTCCGCCGTCTATGAGCAGTTCTTC.

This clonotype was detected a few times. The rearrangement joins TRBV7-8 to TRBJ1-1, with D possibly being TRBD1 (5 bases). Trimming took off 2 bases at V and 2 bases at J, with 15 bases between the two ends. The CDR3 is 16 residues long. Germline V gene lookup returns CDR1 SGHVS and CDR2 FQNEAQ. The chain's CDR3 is CASSLPREGFNTEAFF. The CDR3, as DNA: TGTGCCAGCAGCTTACCCAGGGAAGGTTTCAACACTGAAGCTTTCTTT.

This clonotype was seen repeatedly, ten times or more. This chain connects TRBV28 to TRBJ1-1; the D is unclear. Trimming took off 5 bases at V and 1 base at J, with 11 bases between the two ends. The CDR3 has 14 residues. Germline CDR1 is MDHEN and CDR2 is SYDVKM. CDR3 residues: CASSTTSGNTEAFF. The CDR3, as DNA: TGTGCCAGCAGTACCACTTCAGGGAACACTGAAGCTTTCTTT.

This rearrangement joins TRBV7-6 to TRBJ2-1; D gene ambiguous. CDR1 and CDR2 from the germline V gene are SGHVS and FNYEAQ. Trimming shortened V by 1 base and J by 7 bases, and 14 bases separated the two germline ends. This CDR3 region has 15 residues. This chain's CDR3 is CASSLVAERFNEQFF. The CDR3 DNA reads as TGTGCCAGCAGCTTAGTGGCAGAACGGTTTAATGAGCAGTTCTTC.

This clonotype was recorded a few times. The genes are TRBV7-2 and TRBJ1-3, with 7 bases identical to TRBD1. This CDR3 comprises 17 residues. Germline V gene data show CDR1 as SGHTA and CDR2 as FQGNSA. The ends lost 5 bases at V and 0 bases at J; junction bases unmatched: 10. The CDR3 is CASSRPRQGSSGNTIYF. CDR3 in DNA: TGTGCCAGCAGCCGCCCGCGACAGGGATCCTCTGGAAACACCATATATTTT.

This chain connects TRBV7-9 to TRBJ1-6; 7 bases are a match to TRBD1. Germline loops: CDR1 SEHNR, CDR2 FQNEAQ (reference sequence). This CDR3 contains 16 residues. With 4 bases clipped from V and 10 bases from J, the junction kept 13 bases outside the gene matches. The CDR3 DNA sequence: TGTGCCAGCAGCTCAGCTTTCCGGGACAGAAACTCACCCCTCCACTTT. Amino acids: CASSSAFRDRNSPLHF.

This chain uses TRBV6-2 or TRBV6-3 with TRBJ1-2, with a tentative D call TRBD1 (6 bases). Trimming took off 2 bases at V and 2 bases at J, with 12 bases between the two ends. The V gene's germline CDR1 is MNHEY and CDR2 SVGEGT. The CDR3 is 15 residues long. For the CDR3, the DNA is TGTGCCAGCAGTTACCTGGGACAAGGCAACTATGGCTACACCTTC. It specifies CASSYLGQGNYGYTF.

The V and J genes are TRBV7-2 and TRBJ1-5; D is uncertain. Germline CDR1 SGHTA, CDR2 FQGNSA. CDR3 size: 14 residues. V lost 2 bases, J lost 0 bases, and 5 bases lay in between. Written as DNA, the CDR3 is TGTGCCAGCAGCTTATACAGTAGCAATCAGCCCCAGCATTTT. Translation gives CASSLYSSNQPQHF. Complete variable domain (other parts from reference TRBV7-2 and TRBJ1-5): GAGVSQSPSNKVTEKGKDVELRCDPISGHTALYWYRQSLGQGLEFLIYFQGNSAPDKSGLPSDRFSAERTGGSVSTLTIQRTQQEDSAVYLCASSLYSSNQPQHFGDGTRLSIL.

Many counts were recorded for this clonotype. CDR3 loop: CASSLARRDEQYF. The CDR3 region has the DNA TGTGCCAGCAGCTTAGCGCGCAGGGACGAGCAGTACTTC. This chain joins TRBV7-6 and TRBJ2-7, with D maybe TRBD1 (5 bases). Trimming left V 0 bases short and J 5 bases short, with 8 bases between. The CDR3 spans 13 residues. The V gene's germline CDR1 is SGHVS and CDR2 FNYEAQ.

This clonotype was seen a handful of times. The CDR3: CASSRTGGSYNEQFF. CDR3 nucleotide sequence: TGTGCCAGCAGTCGTACAGGGGGTTCCTACAATGAGCAGTTCTTC. V usage is TRBV6-2 or TRBV6-3 and J usage is TRBJ2-1, with 8 bases aligning to TRBD1. This CDR3 spans 15 amino acids. The V gene end was trimmed by 5 bases and the J gene end by 1 base; junction bases not matched to a gene: 4. Germline V CDR1 and CDR2: MNHEY, SVGEGT.

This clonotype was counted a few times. The CDR3 region has the DNA TGTGCCAGCGGTTCTTCTACTGAAGCTTTCTTT. Translation gives CASGSSTEAFF. The J gene is TRBJ1-1, the V gene TRBV7-2; no reliable D call. Looked up from germline, CDR1 is SGHTA and CDR2 is FQGNSA. V lost 8 bases to trimming and J lost 5 bases, with 9 bases between them. The CDR3 is made up of 11 amino acids.

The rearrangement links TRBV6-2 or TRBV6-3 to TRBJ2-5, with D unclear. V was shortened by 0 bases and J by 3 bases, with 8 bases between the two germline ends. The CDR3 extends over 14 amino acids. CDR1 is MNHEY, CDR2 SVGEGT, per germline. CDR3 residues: CASSYSGSEETQYF. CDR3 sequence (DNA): TGTGCCAGCAGTTACTCGGGTTCAGAAGAGACCCAGTACTTC.

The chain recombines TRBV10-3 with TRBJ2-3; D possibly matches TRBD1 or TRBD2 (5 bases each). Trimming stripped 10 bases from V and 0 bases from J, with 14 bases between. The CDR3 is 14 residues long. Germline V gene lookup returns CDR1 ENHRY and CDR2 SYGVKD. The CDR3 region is CATQIGDSTDTQYF. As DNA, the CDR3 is TGTGCCACTCAGATCGGGGACAGCACAGATACGCAGTATTTT.

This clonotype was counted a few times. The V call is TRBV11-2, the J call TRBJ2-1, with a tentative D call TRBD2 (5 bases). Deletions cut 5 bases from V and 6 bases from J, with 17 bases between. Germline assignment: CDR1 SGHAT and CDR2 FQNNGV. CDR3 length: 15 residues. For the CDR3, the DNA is TGTGCCAGCAGCCTTAACCCGTCGGCGGGCAATGAGCAGTTCTTC. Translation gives CASSLNPSAGNEQFF.

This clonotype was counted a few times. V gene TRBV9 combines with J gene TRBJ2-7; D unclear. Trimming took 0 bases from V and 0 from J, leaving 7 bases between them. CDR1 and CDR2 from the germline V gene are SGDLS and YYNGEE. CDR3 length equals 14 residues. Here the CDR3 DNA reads TGTGCCAGCAGCGTAGCGGCCGGCTCCTACGAGCAGTACTTC. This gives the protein CASSVAAGSYEQYF.

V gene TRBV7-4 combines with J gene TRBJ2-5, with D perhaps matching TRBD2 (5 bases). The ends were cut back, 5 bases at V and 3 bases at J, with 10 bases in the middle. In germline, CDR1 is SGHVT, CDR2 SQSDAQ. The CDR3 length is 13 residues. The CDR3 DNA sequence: TGTGCCAGCAGCCCCGGACTGAAAGAGACCCAGTACTTC. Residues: CASSPGLKETQYF.